This T cell receptor (beta chain) came from a study of Graves' ophthalmopathy and Graves' hyperthyroidism. RNA transcripts were the template, and TCR beta CDR3 regions were amplified from them. An initial RT-PCR round employing HTBI primers preceded a second-round multiplex PCR. TCRdb reanalysed the multiplex PCR reads using MiXCR and keeps one entry per CDR3 protein. Here the sample spans 150,000 to 200,000 distinct CDR3 sequences, 39% being singletons. To note about this clonotype: Its specificity is unknown.

Trimming took 1 base from V and 7 from J, leaving 10 bases between them. CDR3 length: 13 residues. Germline V gene lookup returns CDR1 SGHTA and CDR2 FQGNSA. Study findings and constraints: Ophthalmopathy progression prediction by the model yielded a sensitivity of more than 60% and a specificity of 72.22%. Thyroid clonotypes that were expanded above 0.001 frequency mostly also appeared in blood. Researchers report that a 13-signature model separated ophthalmopathy from stable hyperthyroidism, posting 87.88% sensitivity and 75% to 84% specificity.

Ophthalmopathy donors were characterized by moderate-to-severe activity, CAS of at least 3, NOSPECS of at least 4, and duration under 3 months. This TCR was sampled from a man aged 25 to 40 with Graves' ophthalmopathy. The chain employs TRBV7-2 and TRBJ2-5; D possibly corresponds to TRBD2 (5 bases). The source material was peripheral blood. The CDR3 sequence is CASSLGGFGTQYF. For the CDR3, the DNA is TGTGCCAGCAGCTTAGGAGGGTTTGGGACCCAGTACTTC.